This TCR beta chain originates from a study of shared clonotypes between healthy human individuals. CDR3 size: 15 residues. J lost 4 bases, V lost 1 base, and 5 bases had no gene match. The germline gives CDR1 LNHNV, CDR2 YYDKDF (reference sequence). TCRdb's copy holds only in-frame clones and misses some; the assay was immunoSEQ multiplex PCR. Found here are 1.6 million or so clones, 98% of them singletons; the top ten hold about 0.4%. The material sequenced was naive CD4+ T cells sorted from blood. Described subset: CD45RA+ positively selected. The chain links TRBV15 to TRBJ1-2; 8 bases map to TRBD1. This sequence was found in a man aged 25 to 40 in good health. CDR3 amino acids: CATSRGSQGVYGYTF. CDR3 DNA: TGTGCCACCAGCAGAGGATCACAGGGGGTCTATGGCTACACCTTC.